This T cell receptor beta chain is from a study of blood T cell repertoires in COVID-19. Looking at the study overall: The study drew acute and convalescent COVID-19 samples from the United States, Italy and Spain. Sample material is recorded as cDNA or gDNA derived from T cells, B-cell-depleted T cells, or PBMCs.

Measured with immunoSEQ multiplex PCR; TCRdb has only the in-frame clones, and not every one. The sample comprises 25,000 or so clones, approximately 86% of which are singletons, and over 15% rests with the top ten. Material: peripheral blood. The source of this sequence is a human donor with acute or convalescent COVID-19. The donor label of this sample is uncertain.

The CDR3 DNA is TGTGCCAGCAGCATCGGGACTAGCAGCACAGATACGCAGTATTTT. Translating it yields CASSIGTSSTDTQYF. The V call is TRBV9, the J call TRBJ2-3; 9 nucleotides match TRBD2. The germline V gene has CDR1 SGDLS and CDR2 YYNGEE. This CDR3 spans 15 amino acids. Unmatched junction bases numbered 3, after V lost 4 bases and J lost 0 bases.